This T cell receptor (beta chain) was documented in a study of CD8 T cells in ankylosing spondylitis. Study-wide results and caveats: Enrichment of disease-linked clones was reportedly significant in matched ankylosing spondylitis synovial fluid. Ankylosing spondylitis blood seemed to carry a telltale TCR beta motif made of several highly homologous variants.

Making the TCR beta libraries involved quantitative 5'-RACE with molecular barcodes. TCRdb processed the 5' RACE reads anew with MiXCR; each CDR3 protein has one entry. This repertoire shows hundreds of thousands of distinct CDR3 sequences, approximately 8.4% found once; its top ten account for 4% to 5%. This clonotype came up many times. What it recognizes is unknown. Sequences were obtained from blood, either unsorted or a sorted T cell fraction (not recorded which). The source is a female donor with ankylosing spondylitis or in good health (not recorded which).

The CDR3: CASSADGPVDYGYTF. The CDR3 coding sequence is TGTGCCAGCAGCGCGGACGGCCCGGTAGACTATGGCTACACCTTC. The chain links TRBV5-4 to TRBJ1-2; D is ambiguous. Germline CDR1 SGHNT, CDR2 YYREEE (reference sequence). Trimming removed 4 bases from V and 3 bases from J, with 16 bases in between. CDR3 length: 15 residues.